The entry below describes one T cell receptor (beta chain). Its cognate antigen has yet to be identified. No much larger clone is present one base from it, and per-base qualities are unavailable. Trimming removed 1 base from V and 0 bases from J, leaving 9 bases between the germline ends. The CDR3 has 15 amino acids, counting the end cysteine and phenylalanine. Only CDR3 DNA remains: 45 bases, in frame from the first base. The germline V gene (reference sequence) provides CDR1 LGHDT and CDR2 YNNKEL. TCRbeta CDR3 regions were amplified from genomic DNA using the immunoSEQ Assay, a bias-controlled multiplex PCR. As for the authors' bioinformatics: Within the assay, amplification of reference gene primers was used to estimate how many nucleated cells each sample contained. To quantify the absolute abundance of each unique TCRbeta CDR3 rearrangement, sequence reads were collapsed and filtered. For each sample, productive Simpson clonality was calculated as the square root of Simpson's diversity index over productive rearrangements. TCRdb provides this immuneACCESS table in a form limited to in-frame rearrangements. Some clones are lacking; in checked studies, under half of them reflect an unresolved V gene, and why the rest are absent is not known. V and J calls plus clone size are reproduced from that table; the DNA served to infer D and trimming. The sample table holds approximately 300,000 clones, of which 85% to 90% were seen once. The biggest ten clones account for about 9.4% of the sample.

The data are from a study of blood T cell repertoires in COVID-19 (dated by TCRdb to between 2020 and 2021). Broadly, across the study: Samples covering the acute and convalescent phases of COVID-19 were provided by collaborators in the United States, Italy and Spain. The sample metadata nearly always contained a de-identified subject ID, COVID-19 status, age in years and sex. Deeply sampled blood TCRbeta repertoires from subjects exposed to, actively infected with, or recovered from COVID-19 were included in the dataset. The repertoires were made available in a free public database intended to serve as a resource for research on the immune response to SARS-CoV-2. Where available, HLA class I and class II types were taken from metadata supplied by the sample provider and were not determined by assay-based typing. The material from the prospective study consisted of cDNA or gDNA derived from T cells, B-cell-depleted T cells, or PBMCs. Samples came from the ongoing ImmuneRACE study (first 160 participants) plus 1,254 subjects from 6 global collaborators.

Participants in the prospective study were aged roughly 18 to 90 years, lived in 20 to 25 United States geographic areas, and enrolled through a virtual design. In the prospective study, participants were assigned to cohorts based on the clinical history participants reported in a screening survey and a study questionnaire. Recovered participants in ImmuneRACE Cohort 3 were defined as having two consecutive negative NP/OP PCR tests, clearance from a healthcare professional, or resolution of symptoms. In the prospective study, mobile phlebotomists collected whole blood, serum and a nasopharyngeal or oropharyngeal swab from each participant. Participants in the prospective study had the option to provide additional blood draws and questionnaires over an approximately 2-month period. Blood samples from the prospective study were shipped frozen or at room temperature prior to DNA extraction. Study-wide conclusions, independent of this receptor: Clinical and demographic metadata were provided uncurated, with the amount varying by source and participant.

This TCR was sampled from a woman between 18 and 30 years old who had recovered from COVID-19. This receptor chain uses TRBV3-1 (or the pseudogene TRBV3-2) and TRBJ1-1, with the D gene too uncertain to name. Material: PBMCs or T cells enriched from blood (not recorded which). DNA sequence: TGTGCCAGCAGCCAAGGGTACAGTTTGAACACTGAAGCTTTCTTT. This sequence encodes CASSQGYSLNTEAFF.